One and the same sample provided the 31 T cell receptor beta chains below, sequenced in a study of shared T cell receptors in the human thymus. This table comes from immunoSEQ multiplex PCR, and its TCRdb copy is limited to in-frame clones, with some not included. The sample shows hundreds of thousands of clones, roughly 94% of them seen only once. Sequenced input: thymocytes. Every receptor here comes from a human donor.

The chain couples TRBV6-1 to TRBJ1-4; D gene unclear. This CDR3 is built from 14 residues. CDR1 and CDR2 (germline): MNHNS, SASEGT. V was trimmed by 4 bases and J by 4 bases, leaving 10 bases between them. DNA for the CDR3: TGTGCCAGCAGTGGGCGAGGGATTAATGAAAAACTGTTTTTT. Protein product: CASSGRGINEKLFF.

J is TRBJ2-1 and V is TRBV4-1; possibly TRBD1 for D (5 bases). V was pared by 1 base and J by 8 bases, with 9 bases between. CDR3 length: 13 amino acids. Germline loops: CDR1 MGHRA, CDR2 YSYEKL. The CDR3 region is CASSQVGRDEQFF. Written as DNA, the CDR3 is TGCGCCAGCAGCCAAGTGGGGCGAGATGAGCAGTTCTTC.

The chain recombines TRBV4-2 with TRBJ1-2; possible D gene TRBD1, 5 bases. The CDR3 consists of 15 residues. The V end lost 3 bases, the J end lost 3 bases, and 14 bases lay between the germline ends. The germline V gene encodes CDR1 LGHNA and CDR2 YNFKEQ. CDR3 bases: TGTGCCAGCAGCCACCCCGGACGGGGGGACTATGGCTACACCTTC. It translates to CASSHPGRGDYGYTF.

The rearrangement uses TRBV7-2 and TRBJ2-7, with a tentative D call TRBD2 (6 bases). Germline V gene data show CDR1 as SGHTA and CDR2 as FQGNSA. The CDR3 length is 16 residues. Trimming took 0 bases from V and 0 from J, leaving 12 bases between them. The CDR3 DNA is TGTGCCAGCAGCTTAGCGGGAGGCCTGAGCTCCTACGAGCAGTACTTC. It encodes CASSLAGGLSSYEQYF.

The chain joins TRBV6-5 to TRBJ2-7; no definite D call. Germline-derived CDR1 and CDR2 are MNHEY and SVGAGI. CDR3 length: 15 residues. The germline V and J ends were trimmed by 0 bases and 9 bases, with 18 bases remaining between them. CDR3 region: CASSYSSVGSYLQYF. In nucleotides, the CDR3 is TGTGCCAGCAGTTACTCGAGCGTGGGCTCGTATTTGCAGTACTTC.

This sequence joins TRBV30 and TRBJ2-1, with no clear D. Trimming stripped 4 bases from V and 3 bases from J, with 16 bases between. Germline CDR1 and CDR2: GTSNPN and SVGIG (reference sequence). The CDR3 runs to 15 residues. The DNA of the CDR3 is TGTGCCTGGATTTCCCCCCGGGCCCACTACAATGAGCAGTTCTTC. This translates into CAWISPRAHYNEQFF. Full variable domain (rest looked up from reference TRBV30 and TRBJ2-1): SQTIHQWPATLVQPVGSPLSLECTVEGTSNPNLYWYRQAAGRGLQLLFYSVGIGQISSEVPQNLSASRPQDRQFILSSKKLLLSDSGFYLCAWISPRAHYNEQFFGPGTRLTVL.

CDR3 in amino acids: CASSRYRGPKETQYF. The CDR3 DNA sequence: TGCGCCAGCAGTCGTTACAGGGGGCCGAAAGAGACCCAGTACTTC. The chain carries TRBV10-2 and TRBJ2-5; TRBD1 aligns across 9 bases. The length of the CDR3 is 15 residues. CDR1 and CDR2 (germline): WSHSY, SAAADI. J gave up 3 bases and V 5 bases, and 7 bases lay outside the gene matches.

This sequence joins TRBV29-1 and TRBJ2-3; D gene uncertain. CDR3 length: 15 amino acids. V was clipped by 1 base and J by 1 base, with 12 bases between them. Germline lookup yields CDR1 SQVTM and CDR2 ANQGSEA. CDR3 sequence (DNA): TGCAGCGTTGAAGCGCGTACAGCTCGCACAGATACGCAGTATTTT. Its translation is CSVEARTARTDTQYF.

This chain uses TRBV13 with TRBJ2-3; 11 bases line up with TRBD1. V gave up 3 bases and J gave up 0 bases; unmatched junction bases: 2. CDR3 length: 16 amino acids. CDR1 and CDR2 from the germline V gene are PRHDT and FYEKMQ (reference sequence). This chain's CDR3 is CASSFGQGASTDTQYF. CDR3 DNA: TGTGCCAGCAGCTTCGGACAGGGGGCTAGCACAGATACGCAGTATTTT.

The CDR3 loop reads CASSLGRSGQGETQYF. The CDR3 DNA is TGTGCCAGCAGCTTAGGAAGATCCGGACAGGGAGAGACCCAGTACTTC. The chain carries TRBV7-9 and TRBJ2-5, with 8 positions matching TRBD1. This CDR3 region has 16 residues. Germline lookup yields CDR1 SEHNR and CDR2 FQNEAQ (reference sequence). Unmatched junction bases numbered 8, after V lost 1 base and J lost 4 bases.

There are a few counts of this clone. This rearrangement joins TRBV20-1 to TRBJ1-1, with D unresolved. Trimming took off 3 bases at V and 6 bases at J, with 8 bases between the two ends. Germline V gene lookup returns CDR1 DFQATT and CDR2 SNEGSKA (reference sequence). CDR3 size: 11 residues. CDR3 DNA: TGCAGTGCTAGGATGCTTCCTGAAGCTTTCTTT. It encodes CSARMLPEAFF.

The gene calls are TRBV27 and TRBJ1-1, with D perhaps matching TRBD1 (5 bases). The CDR3 runs 15 residues. Germline assignment: CDR1 MNHEY and CDR2 SMNVEV (reference sequence). Between the trimmed V and J ends, which lost 10 bases and 3 bases, there was a span of 21 bases. The CDR3 region has the DNA TGTGCCACCACCCCGAGAGGGCTACAGGACACTGAAGCTTTCTTT. Amino acids: CATTPRGLQDTEAFF.

The chain is built from TRBV28 and TRBJ1-1; possibly TRBD1 for D (6 bases). The CDR3 is 17 residues long. V was trimmed by 2 bases and J by 3 bases, leaving 19 bases between them. The germline V gene encodes CDR1 MDHEN and CDR2 SYDVKM. Here the CDR3 DNA reads TGTGCCAGCAGTTTACTGCCCGGGACACGGCCAGACACTGAAGCTTTCTTT. Its protein is CASSLLPGTRPDTEAFF.

The V call is TRBV27, the J call TRBJ2-1, with D possibly being TRBD2 (6 bases). This CDR3 comprises 15 residues. V lost 2 bases and J 5 bases, leaving 13 bases between the germline ends. Germline lookup yields CDR1 MNHEY and CDR2 SMNVEV (reference sequence). In DNA, the CDR3 is TGTGCCAGCAGTTTACTGGGGGGTAACGACAATGAGCAGTTCTTC. It yields the protein CASSLLGGNDNEQFF.

This sequence joins TRBV7-8 and TRBJ2-7, with TRBD1 as a possible D gene (5 bases). Germline V CDR1 and CDR2: SGHVS, FQNEAQ. Trimming took 4 bases from V and 1 from J, leaving 17 bases between them. CDR3 length: 16 residues. The CDR3 region is CASSSHGRANSYEQYF. The CDR3 bases are TGTGCCAGCAGCTCCCATGGCAGGGCGAATTCCTACGAGCAGTACTTC.

The chain carries TRBV2 and TRBJ2-7, with D uncertain. The germline gives CDR1 SNHLY, CDR2 FYNNEI. There are 10 residues in the CDR3. Trimming pared 3 bases from V and 7 bases from J, leaving 4 bases between. CDR3: CASSEHEQYF. In nucleotides, the CDR3 is TGTGCCAGCAGTGAGCATGAGCAGTACTTC.

The chain recombines TRBV27 with TRBJ2-7; 9 nucleotides line up with TRBD1. Germline V gene sequence: CDR1 MNHEY, CDR2 SMNVEV (reference sequence). J was trimmed by 2 bases and V by 5 bases; bases with no gene match: 4. The CDR3 spans 14 residues. The CDR3 reads CASSGTGTPYEQYF. The DNA of the CDR3 is TGTGCCAGCAGTGGGACAGGGACTCCCTACGAGCAGTACTTC.

The rearrangement uses TRBV11-3 and TRBJ2-7; D is unclear. Germline lookup yields CDR1 SGHNT and CDR2 YENEEA. The CDR3 spans 15 residues. V lost 0 bases and J 3 bases, leaving 12 bases between the germline ends. CDR3 loop: CASSLDSGCCYEQYF. Written as DNA, the CDR3 is TGTGCCAGCAGCTTAGACTCAGGCTGTTGCTACGAGCAGTACTTC.

The chain combines TRBV25-1 with TRBJ1-5, with D perhaps matching TRBD1 (6 bases). This CDR3 is built from 12 residues. CDR1 is MGHDK, CDR2 SYGVNS, per germline. Trimming stripped 6 bases from V and 4 bases from J, with 7 bases between. The DNA of the CDR3 is TGTGCCAGCAGAACAGGGAATCAGCCCCAGCATTTT. Amino acids: CASRTGNQPQHF.

This rearrangement joins TRBV6-1 to TRBJ1-1; D call uncertain. The germline CDR1 and CDR2 sequences are MNHNS and SASEGT. The CDR3 runs to 13 residues. V was shortened by 7 bases and J by 0 bases, with 9 bases between the two germline ends. CDR3: CASKKVMNTEAFF. The CDR3 DNA is TGTGCCAGCAAGAAGGTCATGAACACTGAAGCTTTCTTT.

V usage is TRBV6-5 and J usage is TRBJ2-7; tentative D call: TRBD1 (6 bases). V was shortened by 5 bases and J by 6 bases, with 11 bases between the two germline ends. Looked up from germline, CDR1 is MNHEY and CDR2 is SVGAGI. The length of the CDR3 is 12 residues. The chain's CDR3 is CASSPDSFEQYF. The CDR3 DNA reads TGTGCCAGCAGTCCGGACAGTTTCGAGCAGTACTTC.

CDR3 in DNA: TGTGCCAGCAGCCCTCCTGGGCATGACTCCTACAATGAGCAGTTCTTC. This codes for CASSPPGHDSYNEQFF. This rearrangement joins TRBV7-3 to TRBJ2-1; D is undetermined. The CDR3 loop spans 16 amino acids. Deletions cut 5 bases from V and 0 bases from J, with 14 bases between. The germline V gene has CDR1 SGHTA and CDR2 FQGTGA. The complete variable domain, with remaining parts taken from reference TRBV7-3 and TRBJ2-1, reads GAGVSQTPSNKVTEKGKYVELRCDPISGHTALYWYRQSLGQGPEFLIYFQGTGAADDSGLPNDRFFAVRPEGSVSTLKIQRTERGDSAVYLCASSPPGHDSYNEQFFGPGTRLTVL.

The V call is TRBV5-6, the J call TRBJ2-7; tentatively, D is TRBD2 (7 bases). Trimming removed 7 bases at V and 6 bases at J, with 14 bases between. Germline loops: CDR1 SGHDT, CDR2 YYEEEE. This CDR3 has 12 amino acids. The CDR3 DNA reads as TGTGCCAGCGGCGGGGAGGGGGGCGAGCAGTACTTC. This gives the protein CASGGEGGEQYF. The full variable domain, its missing parts supplied by reference TRBV5-6 and TRBJ2-7, is DAGVTQSPTHLIKTRGQQVTLRCSPKSGHDTVSWYQQALGQGPQFIFQYYEEEERQRGNFPDRFSGHQFPNYSSELNVNALLLGDSALYLCASGGEGGEQYFGPGTRLTVT.

The V and J genes are TRBV4-3 and TRBJ2-7; tentatively, D is TRBD1 or TRBD2 (5 bases each). V gave up 4 bases and J gave up 2 bases, with 21 bases separating them. The CDR3 consists of 17 residues. CDR1 is LGHNA and CDR2 is YSLEER in the germline V gene. The CDR3 sequence is CASSLQKGLASAYEQYF. CDR3 nucleotide sequence: TGCGCCAGCAGCCTCCAGAAGGGGTTAGCGAGTGCCTACGAGCAGTACTTC.

The rearrangement joins TRBV6-1 to TRBJ1-4; D is undetermined. The CDR3 is 16 amino acids. V lost 3 bases, J lost 0 bases, and 11 bases lay in between. Germline CDR1 MNHNS, CDR2 SASEGT. The chain's CDR3 is CASSENPGATNEKLFF. The DNA of the CDR3 is TGTGCCAGCAGTGAGAATCCCGGTGCAACTAATGAAAAACTGTTTTTT.

The V and J genes are TRBV5-1 and TRBJ2-3; 10 nucleotides agree with TRBD2. This CDR3 is built from 18 residues. Germline CDR1 SGHRS, CDR2 YFSETQ. Losses at the gene ends were 3 bases for V and 0 bases for J; bases not matched to a gene: 10. CDR3 coding DNA: TGCGCCAGCAGCTCACCTAGCGGGAGCTCCCTTAGCACAGATACGCAGTATTTT. The encoded protein is CASSSPSGSSLSTDTQYF.

This chain uses TRBV4-2 with TRBJ1-1; D call uncertain. Between the trimmed V and J ends, which lost 0 bases and 0 bases, there was a span of 17 bases. The CDR3 length is 18 residues. Per the germline V gene, CDR1 is LGHNA and CDR2 is YNFKEQ. The CDR3 loop is CASSQDSFAGKLNTEAFF. The DNA of the CDR3 is TGTGCCAGCAGCCAAGATTCTTTCGCTGGTAAGCTGAACACTGAAGCTTTCTTT.

This clone was counted once. The chain joins TRBV10-3 to TRBJ1-2; 7 nucleotides agree with TRBD1. Looked up from germline, CDR1 is ENHRY and CDR2 is SYGVKD. The trim removed 3 bases at V and 5 bases at J, leaving 0 bases unmatched. The CDR3 runs to 12 residues. The CDR3, as DNA: TGTGCCATCAGTGAACAGGGGTATGGCTACACCTTC. This gives the protein CAISEQGYGYTF.

The V call is TRBV7-9, the J call TRBJ1-5; no clear D. V was clipped by 11 bases and J by 2 bases, with 16 bases between them. The CDR3 contains 14 residues. Germline CDR1 and CDR2: SEHNR and FQNEAQ (reference sequence). The CDR3 here is CAQKAQEGNQPQHF. CDR3 in DNA: TGTGCCCAGAAGGCGCAGGAGGGCAATCAGCCCCAGCATTTT. Supplemented by reference TRBV7-9 and TRBJ1-5, the full variable domain reads DTGVSQNPRHKITKRGQNVTFRCDPISEHNRLYWYRQTLGQGPEFLTYFQNEAQLEKSRLLSDRFSAERPKGSFSTLEIQRTEQGDSAMYLCAQKAQEGNQPQHFGDGTRLSIL.

The chain has TRBV9 and TRBJ2-2; 9 bases agree with TRBD2. Germline assignment: CDR1 SGDLS and CDR2 YYNGEE. The CDR3 is 18 amino acids. V gave up 4 bases and J gave up 2 bases; unmatched junction bases: 12. The CDR3 region has the DNA TGTGCCAGCAGCCCTCGGAGGAGCGGGAGGATCAACACCGGGGAGCTGTTTTTT. It translates to CASSPRRSGRINTGELFF. Full variable domain (outside the CDR3, taken from reference TRBV9 and TRBJ2-2): DSGVTQTPKHLITATGQRVTLRCSPRSGDLSVYWYQQSLDQGLQFLIQYYNGEERAKGNILERFSAQQFPDLHSELNLSSLELGDSALYFCASSPRRSGRINTGELFFGEGSRLTVL.

The chain is built from TRBV19 and TRBJ2-1; D unclear. The V and J ends lost 3 bases and 5 bases respectively, with 17 bases between them. Germline-derived CDR1 and CDR2 are LNHDA and SQIVND (reference sequence). This CDR3 is built from 16 residues. The CDR3 DNA sequence: TGTGCCAGTAGTATTTGGGTTAAGGGAAAACACAATGAGCAGTTCTTC. Translating it yields CASSIWVKGKHNEQFF.